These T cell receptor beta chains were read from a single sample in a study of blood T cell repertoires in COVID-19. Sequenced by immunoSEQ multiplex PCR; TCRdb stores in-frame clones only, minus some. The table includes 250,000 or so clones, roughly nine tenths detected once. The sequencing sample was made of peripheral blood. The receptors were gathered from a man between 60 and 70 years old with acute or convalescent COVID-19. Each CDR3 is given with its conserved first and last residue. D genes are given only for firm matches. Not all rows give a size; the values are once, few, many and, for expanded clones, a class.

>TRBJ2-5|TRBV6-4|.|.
CASAQGMGGTQYF
TGTGCCAGCGCTCAAGGGATGGGGGGGACCCAGTACTTC
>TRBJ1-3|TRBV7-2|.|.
CASSSRQVSPGNTIYF
TGTGCCAGCAGCTCGAGACAGGTGTCTCCTGGAAACACCATATATTTT
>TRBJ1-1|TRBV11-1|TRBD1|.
CASSLVQGAAEAFF
TGTGCCAGCAGCTTAGTACAGGGGGCCGCTGAAGCTTTCTTT
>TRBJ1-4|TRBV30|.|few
CAWNGLPNEKLFF
TGTGCCTGGAACGGACTTCCTAATGAAAAACTGTTTTTT
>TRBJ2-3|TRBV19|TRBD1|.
CASSKPGQVGNTQYF
TGTGCCAGTAGTAAACCGGGACAGGTCGGCAATACGCAGTATTTT
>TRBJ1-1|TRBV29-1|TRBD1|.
CSVEGRQGNTEAFF
TGCAGCGTTGAAGGACGACAGGGTAACACTGAAGCTTTCTTT
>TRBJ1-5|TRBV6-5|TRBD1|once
CASSLTGMDQPQHF
TGTGCCAGCAGTCTGACAGGGATGGATCAGCCCCAGCATTTT
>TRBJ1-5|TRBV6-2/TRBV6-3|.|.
CASSYQLPGQHF
TGTGCCAGCAGTTACCAATTACCGGGACAGCATTTT
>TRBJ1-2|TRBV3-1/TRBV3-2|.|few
CASSQNSGYGYTF
TGTGCCAGCAGCCAAAATAGCGGGTATGGCTACACCTTC
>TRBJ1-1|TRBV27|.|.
CASSLGQAGTEAFF
TGTGCCAGCAGTTTAGGGCAGGCGGGGACTGAAGCTTTCTTT
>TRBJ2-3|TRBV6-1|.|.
CASSELTFGASADTQYF
TGTGCCAGCAGTGAACTTACCTTCGGAGCGAGTGCAGATACGCAGTATTTT
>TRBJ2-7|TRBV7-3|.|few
CASSLRQGWGEQYF
TGTGCCAGCAGCTTAAGGCAGGGATGGGGCGAGCAGTACTTC
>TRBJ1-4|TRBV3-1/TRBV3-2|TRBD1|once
CASSQPGQGAEKLFF
TGTGCCAGCAGCCAACCGGGACAGGGGGCTGAAAAACTGTTTTTT
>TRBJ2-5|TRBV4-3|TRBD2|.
CASSQGLAVQETQYF
TGCGCCAGCAGCCAAGGACTAGCGGTTCAAGAGACCCAGTACTTC
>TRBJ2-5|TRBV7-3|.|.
CASSFGNQETQYF
TGTGCCAGCAGCTTCGGTAATCAAGAGACCCAGTACTTC
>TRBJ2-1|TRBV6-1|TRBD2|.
CASSEYRLAGGSNEQFF
TGTGCCAGCAGTGAATACCGACTAGCGGGAGGGTCCAATGAGCAGTTCTTC
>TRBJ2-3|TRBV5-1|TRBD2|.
CASSLAGGSDTQYF
TGCGCCAGCAGCTTAGCGGGAGGGTCAGATACGCAGTATTTT
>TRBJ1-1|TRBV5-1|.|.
CASSLEDSLITEAFF
TGCGCCAGCAGCTTGGAGGACAGTTTGATCACTGAAGCTTTCTTT
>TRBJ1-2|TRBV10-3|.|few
CAISEGADGYTF
TGTGCCATCAGTGAGGGGGCTGATGGCTACACCTTC
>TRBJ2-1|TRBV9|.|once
CASSVGQDGYNEQFF
TGTGCCAGCAGCGTAGGGCAGGATGGCTACAATGAGCAGTTCTTC
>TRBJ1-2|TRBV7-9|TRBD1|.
CASSQIPGQGRTNYGYTF
TGTGCCAGCAGTCAAATACCGGGACAGGGGAGAACTAACTATGGCTACACCTTC
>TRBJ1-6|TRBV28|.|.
CASSREVDSPLHF
TGTGCCAGCTCCAGGGAGGTGGATTCACCCCTCCACTTT
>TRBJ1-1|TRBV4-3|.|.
CASSQDNTPNTEAFF
TGCGCCAGCAGCCAAGATAACACCCCGAACACTGAAGCTTTCTTT
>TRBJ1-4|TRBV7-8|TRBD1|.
CASSLTGVREKLFF
TGTGCCAGCAGCTTGACAGGGGTTCGCGAAAAACTGTTTTTT
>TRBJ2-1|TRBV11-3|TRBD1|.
CASSDRGNYNEQFF
TGTGCCAGCAGCGACAGGGGTAACTACAATGAGCAGTTCTTC
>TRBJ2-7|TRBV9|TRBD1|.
CASSPRQGDRYEQYF
TGTGCCAGCAGCCCCAGACAGGGGGATAGGTACGAGCAGTACTTC
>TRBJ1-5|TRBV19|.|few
CASSLSVGQPLGPQHF
TGTGCCAGTAGTTTGTCAGTTGGACAGCCGTTGGGGCCCCAGCATTTT
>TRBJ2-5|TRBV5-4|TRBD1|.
CASSSQTGQETQYF
TGTGCCAGCAGCTCCCAGACAGGGCAAGAGACCCAGTACTTC
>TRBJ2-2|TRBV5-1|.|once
CASSSGNTGELFF
TGCGCCAGCAGTTCGGGAAACACCGGGGAGCTGTTTTTT
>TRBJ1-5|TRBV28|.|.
CASSLMEIGNQPQHF
TGTGCCAGCAGTTTAATGGAGATAGGAAATCAGCCCCAGCATTTT
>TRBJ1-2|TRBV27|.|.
CASSTDGGAYGYTF
TGTGCCAGCAGCACGGACGGAGGGGCCTATGGCTACACCTTC
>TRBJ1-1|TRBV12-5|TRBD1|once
CASGLWTGKNTEAFF
TGTGCTAGTGGTTTGTGGACAGGGAAGAACACTGAAGCTTTCTTT
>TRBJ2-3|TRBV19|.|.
CASSIGLATDTQYF
TGTGCCAGTAGTATTGGGCTAGCCACAGATACGCAGTATTTT